One and the same sample provided the 10 T cell receptor beta chains below, sequenced in a study of blood T cell repertoires in COVID-19. The protocol was immunoSEQ multiplex PCR, while the TCRdb copy is restricted to in-frame clones and leaves out a portion. The sample yields over 450,000 clones, 70% to 90% seen once. Material for sequencing was peripheral blood. Receptor source: a woman between 45 and 60 years old with COVID-19, enrolled during active disease.

The genes are TRBV7-6 and TRBJ2-5, with D maybe TRBD1 (6 bases). The CDR3 is 15 residues long. From germline, CDR1 is SGHVS and CDR2 FNYEAQ. Trimming stripped 2 bases from V and 2 bases from J, with 12 bases between. This CDR3 reads CASSLRGFTQETQYF. DNA of the CDR3: TGTGCCAGCAGCTTAAGGGGGTTCACACAAGAGACCCAGTACTTC.

This chain joins TRBV19 and TRBJ1-5; D perhaps matches TRBD1 (6 bases). CDR1 and CDR2 (germline): LNHDA, SQIVND (reference sequence). The CDR3 has 16 amino acids. With 4 bases removed from V and 9 bases from J, the gap between germline ends came to 22 bases. CDR3 in amino acids: CASSSGPQGSAMPQHF. The CDR3 bases are TGTGCCAGTAGTAGTGGGCCCCAGGGGAGCGCCATGCCCCAGCATTTT.

The chain couples TRBV19 to TRBJ1-5; D remains ambiguous. V lost 1 base, J lost 1 base, and 5 bases lay in between. Germline loops: CDR1 LNHDA, CDR2 SQIVND (reference sequence). The CDR3 loop spans 14 amino acids. CDR3 coding DNA: TGTGCCAGTAGTATAGGGGAGAGCAATCAGCCCCAGCATTTT. It is translated as CASSIGESNQPQHF.

V is TRBV3-1 (or the pseudogene TRBV3-2) and J is TRBJ1-2; 7 nucleotides agree with TRBD1. Germline loops: CDR1 LGHDT, CDR2 YNNKEL (reference sequence). This CDR3 has 14 amino acids. Trimming cost V 3 bases and J 8 bases; bases outside gene matches: 9. CDR3 sequence (DNA): TGTGCCAGCAGCCAGGCTGACAGGGTTCGAGGCTACACCTTC. Translated, it gives CASSQADRVRGYTF.

This chain links TRBV5-1 with TRBJ2-3; D may be TRBD1 (5 bases). The germline V and J ends were trimmed by 0 bases and 2 bases, with 7 bases remaining between them. This CDR3 is 14 amino acids long. From germline, CDR1 is SGHRS and CDR2 YFSETQ. The CDR3 reads CASSLEGPTDTQYF. The CDR3 DNA follows: TGCGCCAGCAGCTTGGAGGGGCCCACAGATACGCAGTATTTT.

The rearrangement uses TRBV30 and TRBJ2-2; TRBD1 matches at 12 bases. The CDR3 totals 16 residues. CDR1 is GTSNPN and CDR2 is SVGIG in the germline V gene (reference sequence). The V gene end was trimmed by 2 bases and the J gene end by 7 bases; junction bases not matched to a gene: 8. DNA for the CDR3: TGTGCCTGGAGTTCCGGGACAGGGGGCTTCGGCGGGGAGCTGTTTTTT. Translation gives CAWSSGTGGFGGELFF.

The V call is TRBV7-9, the J call TRBJ2-1; D may be TRBD2 (6 bases). V was clipped by 4 bases and J by 0 bases, with 16 bases between them. The CDR3 is made up of 17 amino acids. Germline assignment: CDR1 SEHNR and CDR2 FQNEAQ (reference sequence). CDR3 in amino acids: CASSSGRDSSSYNEQFF. The CDR3 DNA follows: TGTGCCAGCAGCTCAGGCCGGGACTCGAGCTCCTACAATGAGCAGTTCTTC.

This sequence joins TRBV5-4 and TRBJ2-7; D perhaps matches TRBD2 (5 bases). Germline V CDR1 and CDR2: SGHNT, YYREEE (reference sequence). Between the trimmed V and J ends, which lost 0 bases and 4 bases, there was a span of 11 bases. The CDR3 length is 14 residues. In DNA form, the CDR3 reads TGTGCCAGCAGCTTGGACGGACTCCCTTACGAGCAGTACTTC. It codes for CASSLDGLPYEQYF.

This chain uses TRBV6-1 with TRBJ1-2; a weak D match, TRBD1 (6 bases). CDR3 size: 15 residues. The germline V gene has CDR1 MNHNS and CDR2 SASEGT. The ends were cut back, 1 base at V and 3 bases at J, with 12 bases in the middle. The CDR3, as DNA: TGTGCCAGCAGTGAAGGTCCAGGGGCGGACTATGGCTACACCTTC. It codes for CASSEGPGADYGYTF.

The chain joins TRBV5-1 to TRBJ2-3, with D perhaps TRBD2 (5 bases). The CDR3 runs to 16 residues. V was cut by 0 bases and J by 0 bases, with 11 bases left in between. Germline V CDR1 and CDR2: SGHRS, YFSETQ. In DNA form, the CDR3 reads TGCGCCAGCAGCTTGGTCTCAGCGGCTAGCACAGATACGCAGTATTTT. It encodes CASSLVSAASTDTQYF.